The 10 T cell receptor beta chains in this list originate from one sample, sequenced in a study of neurological immune-mediated disorders (dated by TCRdb to about 2019). The time point label on this specimen signifies: longitudinal time-point 2. Library preparation was by 5' RACE. Sequencing was carried out with an Illumina HiSeq 2500. TCRdb took the public reads, trimmed them with fastp at Q25, ran MiXCR for clone calling and kept in-frame beta chains. Records with the same CDR3 protein are collapsed into one entry carrying the most frequent genes and DNA. The sample table contains roughly 34,000 distinct CDR3 sequences; only one count was recorded for about 13% of them. The ten largest clonotypes hold under 2.5% of the sample. Sequenced material: PBMCs. These receptors all stem from a woman aged 40 to 50 in good health.

Ten or more counts support this clonotype. The chain uses TRBV28 and TRBJ2-5; 9 nucleotides line up with TRBD1. Trimming removed 8 bases from V and 3 bases from J; junction bases left unmatched: 10. The CDR3 has 15 amino acids. Germline CDR1 reads MDHEN; CDR2 reads SYDVKM. The CDR3 region has the DNA TGTGCCAGCCACCACCCGGGGGACAGGGAAGAGACCCAGTACTTC. Residues: CASHHPGDREETQYF.

This clonotype has a count of ten or more. The rearrangement joins TRBV4-3 to TRBJ2-5, with TRBD2 identical over 7 bases. The CDR3 length is 17 residues. Germline V CDR1 and CDR2: LGHNA, YSLEER. Trimming took 0 bases from V and 3 from J; bases not matched to a gene: 10. This CDR3 is CASSQDPPGAGEETQYF. The CDR3 nucleotides read TGCGCCAGCAGCCAAGATCCCCCCGGGGCGGGAGAAGAGACCCAGTACTTC.

This clonotype occurred many times. The rearrangement links TRBV9 to TRBJ2-1; 7 bases are a match to TRBD1. Unmatched junction bases numbered 10, after V lost 4 bases and J lost 0 bases. The CDR3 sequence is 17 residues long. Germline CDR1 is SGDLS and CDR2 is YYNGEE. Written as DNA, the CDR3 is TGTGCCAGCAGCCCCCCTGGACAGGCTCGCTCCTACAATGAGCAGTTCTTC. Translating it yields CASSPPGQARSYNEQFF.

This clonotype has at least ten counts. This chain joins TRBV7-8 and TRBJ2-1, with 9 bases matching TRBD2. Germline V gene data show CDR1 as SGHVS and CDR2 as FQNEAQ. This CDR3 has 18 amino acids. After removal of 2 bases from V and 4 bases from J, the junction contained 12 bases not matched to a gene. The CDR3 reads CASSLKRLGLAGYNEQFF. CDR3 sequence (DNA): TGTGCCAGCAGCTTAAAACGTCTGGGGCTAGCGGGGTACAATGAGCAGTTCTTC.

This clonotype was counted ten times or more. J is TRBJ2-3 and V is TRBV10-3; maybe TRBD2 (6 bases). This CDR3 has 14 residues. Trimming took off 11 bases at V and 4 bases at J, with 19 bases between the two ends. CDR1 and CDR2 from the germline V gene are ENHRY and SYGVKD. The CDR3 DNA reads as TGTGCCGCTTCGGGCGGGACGGGTGCAGATACGCAGTATTTT. Residues: CAASGGTGADTQYF.

This clonotype came up a few times. A much larger clone lies one base from this, so it may be a read error. The rearrangement links TRBV7-8 to TRBJ1-5; D is unclear. CDR1 and CDR2 from the germline V gene are SGHVS and FQNEAQ. There are 15 residues in the CDR3. This CDR3 reads CASSWRDSYNQPHHF. The CDR3 nucleotides are TGTGCCAGCAGTTGGCGAGATTCATACAATCAGCCCCATCATTTT.

This clonotype was detected ten times or more. The chain links TRBV12-3 or TRBV12-4 to TRBJ2-7; D may be TRBD1 (6 bases). This CDR3 region has 15 residues. Trimming removed 6 bases from V and 0 bases from J, with 15 bases in between. In DNA, the CDR3 is TGTGCCAGCAGCCCGCCGACAGGAACCTCCTACGAGCAGTACTTC. Amino acids: CASSPPTGTSYEQYF.

At least ten counts were recorded for this clonotype. This chain's CDR3 is CASSFQTGENEKLFF. The CDR3 DNA reads as TGCGCCAGCAGCTTCCAGACAGGGGAAAATGAAAAACTGTTTTTT. The chain carries TRBV5-1 and TRBJ1-4; 8 bases align to TRBD1. The trim removed 2 bases at V and 5 bases at J, leaving 5 bases unmatched. The germline V gene encodes CDR1 SGHRS and CDR2 YFSETQ. This CDR3 has 15 amino acids.

In its sample, this clonotype was seen many times. The chain combines TRBV10-2 with TRBJ1-2; D is unclear. V was cut by 0 bases and J by 2 bases, with 10 bases left in between. In germline, CDR1 is WSHSY, CDR2 SAAADI. The CDR3 covers 15 residues. The CDR3 sequence: CASSESRDVNYGYTF. The CDR3 DNA sequence: TGCGCCAGCAGTGAGTCTCGAGATGTAAACTATGGCTACACCTTC.

The chain combines TRBV3-1 with TRBJ2-3, with 10 positions matching TRBD2. The CDR3 covers 16 residues. The V gene end was trimmed by 2 bases and the J gene end by 0 bases; junction bases not matched to a gene: 2. In germline, CDR1 is LGHDT, CDR2 YNNKEL (reference sequence). The CDR3 is CASSQLAGASTDTQYF. CDR3 DNA: TGTGCCAGCAGCCAACTAGCGGGGGCTAGCACAGATACGCAGTATTTT.